Following are 3 T cell receptor beta chains from one sample sequenced in a study of OX40 agonist ivuxolimab in advanced cancers. Libraries were prepared by immunoSEQ multiplex PCR; TCRdb keeps only in-frame clonotypes and omits some of them. The sample has tens of thousands of clones, approximately 84% seen once. The input for sequencing was CD4+ or CD8+ T cells sorted from blood, taken in a trial of the OX40 agonist ivuxolimab. Receptors originate from an adult with an advanced solid tumor such as melanoma, head and neck, liver or kidney cancer.

The rearrangement joins TRBV19 to TRBJ1-2; 11 bases line up with TRBD1. The CDR3 sequence is 14 residues long. The junction had 5 bases not matched to a gene; V was cut back by 3 bases and J by 8 bases. The germline CDR1 and CDR2 sequences are LNHDA and SQIVND (reference sequence). The CDR3 spells CASSIRTGGRGYTF. CDR3 bases: TGTGCCAGTAGTATTCGGACAGGGGGCAGAGGCTACACCTTC.

The chain joins TRBV15 to TRBJ2-7; unclear D gene. The CDR3 extends over 14 amino acids. In germline, CDR1 is LNHNV, CDR2 YYDKDF (reference sequence). Trimming took 0 bases from V and 5 from J, leaving 11 bases between them. The CDR3 loop reads CATSRDTRGHEQYF. In DNA form, the CDR3 reads TGTGCCACCAGCAGAGACACCAGAGGCCACGAGCAGTACTTC. Full variable domain (rest looked up from reference TRBV15 and TRBJ2-7): DAMVIQNPRYQVTQFGKPVTLSCSQTLNHNVMYWYQQKSSQAPKLLFHYYDKDFNNEADTPDNFQSRRPNTSFCFLDIRSPGLGDTAMYLCATSRDTRGHEQYFGPGTRLTVT.

The V gene is TRBV6-6, the J gene TRBJ2-7, with a tentative D call TRBD1 (6 bases). Germline assignment: CDR1 MNHNY and CDR2 SVGAGI (reference sequence). The V and J ends lost 2 bases and 2 bases respectively, with 7 bases between them. CDR3 length: 13 amino acids. This CDR3 is CASSYGQTYEQYF. The CDR3 nucleotides are TGTGCCAGCAGTTACGGACAGACCTACGAGCAGTACTTC.